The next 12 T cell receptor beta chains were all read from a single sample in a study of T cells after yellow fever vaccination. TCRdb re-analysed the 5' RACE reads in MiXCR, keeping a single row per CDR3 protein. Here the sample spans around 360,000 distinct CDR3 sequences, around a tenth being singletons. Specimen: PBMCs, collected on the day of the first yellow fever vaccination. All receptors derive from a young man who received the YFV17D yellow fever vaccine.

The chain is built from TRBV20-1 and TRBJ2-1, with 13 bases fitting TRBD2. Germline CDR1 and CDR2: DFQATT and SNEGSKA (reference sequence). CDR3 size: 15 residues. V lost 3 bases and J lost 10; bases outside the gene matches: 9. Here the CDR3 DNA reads TGCAGTGCTAGTGAAACTAGCGGGGGGGCCGAAGAGCAGTTCTTC. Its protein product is CSASETSGGAEEQFF.

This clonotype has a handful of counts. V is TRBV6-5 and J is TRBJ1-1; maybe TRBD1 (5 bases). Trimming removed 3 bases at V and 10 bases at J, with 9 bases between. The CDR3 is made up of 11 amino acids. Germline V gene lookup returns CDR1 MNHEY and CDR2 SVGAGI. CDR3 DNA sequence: TGTGCCAGCAGTTATCTGGGGGGAGCTTTCTTT. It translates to CASSYLGGAFF.

CDR3 nucleotides: TGTGCCAGTGCTACAGGGTATAATGAAAAACTGTTTTTT. Encoded protein: CASATGYNEKLFF. The chain joins TRBV6-5 to TRBJ1-4, with D possibly being TRBD1 (6 bases). V lost 9 bases and J 4 bases, leaving 12 bases between the germline ends. Germline V CDR1 and CDR2: MNHEY, SVGAGI. The CDR3 runs 13 residues.

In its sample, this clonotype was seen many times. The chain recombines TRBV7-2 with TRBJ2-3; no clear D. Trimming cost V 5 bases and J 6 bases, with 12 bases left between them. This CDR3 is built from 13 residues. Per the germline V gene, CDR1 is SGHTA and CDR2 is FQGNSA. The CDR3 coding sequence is TGTGCCAGCAGCCGACAAGGACGGGATACGCAGTATTTT. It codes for CASSRQGRDTQYF.

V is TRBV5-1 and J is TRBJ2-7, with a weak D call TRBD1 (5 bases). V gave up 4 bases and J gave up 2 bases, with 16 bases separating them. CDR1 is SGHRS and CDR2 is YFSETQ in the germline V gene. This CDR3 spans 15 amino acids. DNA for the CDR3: TGCGCCAGCAGCCCCCGACAGTCCTCGACCTACGAGCAGTACTTC. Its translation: CASSPRQSSTYEQYF.

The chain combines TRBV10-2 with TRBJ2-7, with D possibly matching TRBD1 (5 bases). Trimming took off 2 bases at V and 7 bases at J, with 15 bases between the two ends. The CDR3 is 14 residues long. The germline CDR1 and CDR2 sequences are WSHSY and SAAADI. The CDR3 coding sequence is TGCGCCAGCAGTGAGGGGCAGGGCAATCGGGAGCAGTACGTC. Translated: CASSEGQGNREQYV.

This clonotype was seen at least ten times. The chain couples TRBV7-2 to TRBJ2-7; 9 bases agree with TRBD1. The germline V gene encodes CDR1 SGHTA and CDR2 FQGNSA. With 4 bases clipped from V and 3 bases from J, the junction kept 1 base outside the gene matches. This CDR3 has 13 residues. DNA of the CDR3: TGTGCCAGCAGCTGGGGACAGGGCTACGAGCAGTACTTC. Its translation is CASSWGQGYEQYF.

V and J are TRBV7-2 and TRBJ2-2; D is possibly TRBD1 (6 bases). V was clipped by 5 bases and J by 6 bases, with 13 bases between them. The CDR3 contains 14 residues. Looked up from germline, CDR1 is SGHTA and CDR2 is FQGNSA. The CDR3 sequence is CASSGPQGPGELFF. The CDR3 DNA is TGTGCCAGCAGCGGACCCCAGGGGCCCGGGGAGCTGTTTTTT.

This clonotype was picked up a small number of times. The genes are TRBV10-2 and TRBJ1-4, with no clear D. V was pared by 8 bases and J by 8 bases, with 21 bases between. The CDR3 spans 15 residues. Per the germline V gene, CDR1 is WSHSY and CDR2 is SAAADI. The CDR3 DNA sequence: TGCGCCAGCGCGGGAAATGATGTCGCGACAGAAAAACTGTTTTTT. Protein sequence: CASAGNDVATEKLFF.

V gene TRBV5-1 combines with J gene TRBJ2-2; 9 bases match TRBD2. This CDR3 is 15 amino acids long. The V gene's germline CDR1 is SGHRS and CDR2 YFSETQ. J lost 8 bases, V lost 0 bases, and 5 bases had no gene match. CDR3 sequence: CASSLALAGLGELFF. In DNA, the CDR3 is TGCGCCAGCAGCTTGGCGCTAGCGGGACTAGGGGAGCTGTTTTTT.

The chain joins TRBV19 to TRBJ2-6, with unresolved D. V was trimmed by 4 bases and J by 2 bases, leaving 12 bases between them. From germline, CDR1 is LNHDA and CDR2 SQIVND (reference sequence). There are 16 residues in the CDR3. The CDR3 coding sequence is TGTGCCAGTAGTAAAAGCAGGTTTACTGGGGCCAACGTCCTGACTTTC. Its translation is CASSKSRFTGANVLTF.

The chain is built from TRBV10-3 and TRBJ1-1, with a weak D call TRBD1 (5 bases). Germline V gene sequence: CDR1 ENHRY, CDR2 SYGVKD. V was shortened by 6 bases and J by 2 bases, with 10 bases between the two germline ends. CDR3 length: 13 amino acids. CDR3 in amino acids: CAIRGDYNTEAFF. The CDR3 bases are TGTGCCATCAGGGGGGATTATAACACTGAAGCTTTCTTT.